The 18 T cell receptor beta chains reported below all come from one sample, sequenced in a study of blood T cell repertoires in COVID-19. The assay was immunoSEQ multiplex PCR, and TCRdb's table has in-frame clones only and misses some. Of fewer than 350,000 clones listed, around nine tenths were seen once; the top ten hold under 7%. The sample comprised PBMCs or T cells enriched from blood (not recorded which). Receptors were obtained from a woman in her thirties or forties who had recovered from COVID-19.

CDR3 loop: CSASKTSGYEQYF. The CDR3 bases are TGCAGTGCTAGTAAGACTAGCGGCTACGAGCAGTACTTC. The J gene is TRBJ2-7, the V gene TRBV20-1; 9 bases match TRBD2. The trim removed 3 bases at V and 3 bases at J, leaving 3 bases unmatched. CDR3 length: 13 residues. Germline lookup yields CDR1 DFQATT and CDR2 SNEGSKA (reference sequence).

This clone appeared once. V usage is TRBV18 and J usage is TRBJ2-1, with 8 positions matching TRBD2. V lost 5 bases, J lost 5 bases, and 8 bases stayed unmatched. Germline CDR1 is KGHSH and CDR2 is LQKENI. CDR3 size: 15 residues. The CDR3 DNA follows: TGTGCCAGCTCAGGTGACCCGGGGGGGCACAATGAGCAGTTCTTC. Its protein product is CASSGDPGGHNEQFF.

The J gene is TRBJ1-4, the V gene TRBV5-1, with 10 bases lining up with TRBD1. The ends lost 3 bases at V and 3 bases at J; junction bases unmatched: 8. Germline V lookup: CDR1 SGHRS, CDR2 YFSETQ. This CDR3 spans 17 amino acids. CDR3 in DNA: TGCGCCAGCAGCTCAAGACAGGGGGCGCGATCTAATGAAAAACTGTTTTTT. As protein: CASSSRQGARSNEKLFF.

CDR3 bases: TGTGCCAGCAGCTTATCTGCGGGAGGCGGGGGCACCGGGGAGCTGTTTTTT. Protein sequence: CASSLSAGGGGTGELFF. The rearrangement joins TRBV7-3 to TRBJ2-2; 8 nucleotides agree with TRBD2. Germline V gene sequence: CDR1 SGHTA, CDR2 FQGTGA. CDR3 length: 17 residues. Trimming at V came to 2 bases and at J to 4 bases, leaving 9 bases not matched to a gene.

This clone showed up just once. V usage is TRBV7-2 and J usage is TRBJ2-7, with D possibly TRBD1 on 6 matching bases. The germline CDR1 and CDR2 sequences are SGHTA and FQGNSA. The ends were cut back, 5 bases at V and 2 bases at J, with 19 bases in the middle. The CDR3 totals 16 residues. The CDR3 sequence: CASSASGVGSAYEQYF. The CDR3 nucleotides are TGTGCCAGCAGCGCCTCAGGGGTAGGCAGCGCCTACGAGCAGTACTTC.

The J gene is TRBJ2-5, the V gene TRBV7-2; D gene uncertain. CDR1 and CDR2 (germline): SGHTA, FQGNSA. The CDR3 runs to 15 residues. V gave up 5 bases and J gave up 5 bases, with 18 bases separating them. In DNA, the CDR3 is TGTGCCAGCAGCCCCTTCCAGCCCTTCGGGGAGACCCAGTACTTC. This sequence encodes CASSPFQPFGETQYF.

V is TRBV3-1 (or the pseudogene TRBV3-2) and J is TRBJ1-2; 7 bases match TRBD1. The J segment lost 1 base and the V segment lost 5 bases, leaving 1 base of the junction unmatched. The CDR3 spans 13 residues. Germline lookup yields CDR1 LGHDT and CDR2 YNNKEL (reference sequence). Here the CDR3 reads CASSAGGNYGYTF. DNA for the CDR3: TGTGCCAGCAGCGCAGGGGGTAACTATGGCTACACCTTC.

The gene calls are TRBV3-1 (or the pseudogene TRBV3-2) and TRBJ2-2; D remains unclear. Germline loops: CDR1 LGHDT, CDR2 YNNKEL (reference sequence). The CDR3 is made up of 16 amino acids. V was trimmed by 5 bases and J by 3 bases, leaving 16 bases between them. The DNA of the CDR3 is TGTGCCAGCAGCTTCGAGTTATATCGAGACACCGGGGAGCTGTTTTTT. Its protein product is CASSFELYRDTGELFF.

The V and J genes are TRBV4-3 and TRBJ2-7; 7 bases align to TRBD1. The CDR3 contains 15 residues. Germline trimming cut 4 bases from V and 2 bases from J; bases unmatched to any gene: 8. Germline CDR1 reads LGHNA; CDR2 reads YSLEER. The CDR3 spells CASSLNRQGAYEQYF. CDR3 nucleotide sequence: TGCGCCAGCAGCCTGAACCGACAGGGAGCCTACGAGCAGTACTTC.

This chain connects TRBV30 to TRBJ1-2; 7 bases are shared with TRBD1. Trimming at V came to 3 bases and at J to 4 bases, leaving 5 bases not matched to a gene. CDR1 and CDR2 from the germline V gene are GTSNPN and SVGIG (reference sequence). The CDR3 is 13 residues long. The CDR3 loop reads CAWSYSGGYGYTF. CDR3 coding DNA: TGTGCCTGGAGCTACTCAGGGGGCTATGGCTACACCTTC.

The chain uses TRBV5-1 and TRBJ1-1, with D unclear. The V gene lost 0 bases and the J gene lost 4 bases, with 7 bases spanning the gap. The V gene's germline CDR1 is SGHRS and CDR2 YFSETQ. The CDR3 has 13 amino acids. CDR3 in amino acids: CASSLGPGTEAFF. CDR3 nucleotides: TGCGCCAGCAGCTTGGGTCCAGGCACTGAAGCTTTCTTT.

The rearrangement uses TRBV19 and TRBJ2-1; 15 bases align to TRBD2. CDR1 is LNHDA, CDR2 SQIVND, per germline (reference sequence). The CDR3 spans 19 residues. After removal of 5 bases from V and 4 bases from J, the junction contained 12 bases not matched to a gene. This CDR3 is CASSPQGLAGGAGYNEQFF. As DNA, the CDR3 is TGTGCCAGTAGTCCACAGGGACTAGCGGGAGGAGCGGGGTACAATGAGCAGTTCTTC.

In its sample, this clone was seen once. This CDR3 is CASSQVAGVTQYF. For the CDR3, the DNA is TGTGCCAGCAGCCAAGTAGCGGGAGTGACCCAGTACTTC. The chain is built from TRBV14 and TRBJ2-5, with 9 bases that match TRBD2. The length of the CDR3 is 13 residues. With 1 base clipped from V and 7 bases from J, the junction kept 1 base outside the gene matches. CDR1 is SGHDN, CDR2 FVKESK, per germline.

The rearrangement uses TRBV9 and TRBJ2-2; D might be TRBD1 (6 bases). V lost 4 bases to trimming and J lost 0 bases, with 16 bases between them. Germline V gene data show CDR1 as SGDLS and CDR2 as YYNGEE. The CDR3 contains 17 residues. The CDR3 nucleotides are TGTGCCAGCAGCTTAGGGGTGACAGGCACGAACACCGGGGAGCTGTTTTTT. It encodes CASSLGVTGTNTGELFF.

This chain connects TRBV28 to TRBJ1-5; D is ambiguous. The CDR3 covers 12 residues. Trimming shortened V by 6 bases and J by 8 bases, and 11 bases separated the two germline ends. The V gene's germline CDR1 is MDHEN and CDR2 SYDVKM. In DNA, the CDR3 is TGTGCCAGCAGCTCCCTTCTCGAGCCCCAGCATTTT. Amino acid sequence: CASSSLLEPQHF. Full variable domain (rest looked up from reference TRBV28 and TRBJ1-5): DVKVTQSSRYLVKRTGEKVFLECVQDMDHENMFWYRQDPGLGLRLIYFSYDVKMKEKGDIPEGYSVSREKKERFSLILESASTNQTSMYLCASSSLLEPQHFGDGTRLSIL.

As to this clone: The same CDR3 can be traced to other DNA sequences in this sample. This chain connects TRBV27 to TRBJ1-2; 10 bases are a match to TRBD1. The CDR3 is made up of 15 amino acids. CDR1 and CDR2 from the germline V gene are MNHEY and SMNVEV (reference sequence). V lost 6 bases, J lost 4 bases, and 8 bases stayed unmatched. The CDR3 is CASSLGGQGFYGYTF. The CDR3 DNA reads TGTGCCAGCAGCCTGGGGGGACAGGGGTTCTATGGCTACACCTTC.

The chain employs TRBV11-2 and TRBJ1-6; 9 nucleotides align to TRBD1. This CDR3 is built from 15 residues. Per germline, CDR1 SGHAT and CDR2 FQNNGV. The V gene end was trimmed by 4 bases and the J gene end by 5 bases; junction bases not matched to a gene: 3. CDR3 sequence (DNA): TGTGCCAGCAGCTCGGGACAGGGTGATAATTCACCCCTCCACTTT. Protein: CASSSGQGDNSPLHF.

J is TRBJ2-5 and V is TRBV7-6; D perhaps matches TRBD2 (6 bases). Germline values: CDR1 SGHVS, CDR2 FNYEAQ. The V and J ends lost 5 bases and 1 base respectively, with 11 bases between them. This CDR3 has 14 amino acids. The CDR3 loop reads CASSPIAVQETQYF. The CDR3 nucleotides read TGTGCCAGCAGCCCTATAGCGGTCCAAGAGACCCAGTACTTC. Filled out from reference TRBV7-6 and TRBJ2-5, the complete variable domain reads GAGVSQSPRYKVTKRGQDVALRCDPISGHVSLYWYRQALGQGPEFLTYFNYEAQQDKSGLPNDRFSAERPEGSISTLTIQRTEQRDSAMYRCASSPIAVQETQYFGPGTRLLVL.